The following is a T cell receptor beta chain sequence with its context. The PCR had 60 Vbeta and 13 Jbeta primers. The table came from immunoSEQ multiplex PCR; TCRdb's copy has only in-frame clones and leaves some out. The table records about 190,000 clones, 75% to 85% of them present only once. This CDR3 is built from 12 residues. Germline V CDR1 and CDR2: SQVTM, ANQGSEA. V was trimmed by 3 bases and J by 5 bases, leaving 10 bases between them. This sample is part of a study of cytomegalovirus exposure and HLA in healthy donors. Study at large: Assignment to the Caucasian-associated ancestry cluster applied to more than 75% of the roughly 410 genotyped donors.

The chain recombines TRBV29-1 with TRBJ1-2; perhaps TRBD1 as D (5 bases). This TCR was recovered from a woman aged 18-29 years in good health and CMV-seronegative. The sequenced sample was PBMCs. CDR3 in amino acids: CSVEYRIYGYTF. CDR3 DNA sequence: TGCAGCGTTGAGTACAGGATATATGGCTACACCTTC.